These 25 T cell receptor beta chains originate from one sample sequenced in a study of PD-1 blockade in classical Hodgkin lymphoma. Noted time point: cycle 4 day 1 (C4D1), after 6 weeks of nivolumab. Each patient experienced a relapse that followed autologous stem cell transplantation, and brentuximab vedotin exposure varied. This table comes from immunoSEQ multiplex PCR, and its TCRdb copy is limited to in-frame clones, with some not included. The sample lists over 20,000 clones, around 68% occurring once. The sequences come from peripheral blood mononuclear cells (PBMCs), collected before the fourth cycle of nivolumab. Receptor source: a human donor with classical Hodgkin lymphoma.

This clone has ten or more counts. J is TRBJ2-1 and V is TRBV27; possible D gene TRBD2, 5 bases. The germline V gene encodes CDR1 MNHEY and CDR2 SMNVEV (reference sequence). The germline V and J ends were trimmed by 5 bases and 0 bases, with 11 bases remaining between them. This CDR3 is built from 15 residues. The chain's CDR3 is CASSLVAGSYNEQFF. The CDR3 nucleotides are TGTGCCAGCAGTCTAGTCGCGGGCTCCTACAATGAGCAGTTCTTC.

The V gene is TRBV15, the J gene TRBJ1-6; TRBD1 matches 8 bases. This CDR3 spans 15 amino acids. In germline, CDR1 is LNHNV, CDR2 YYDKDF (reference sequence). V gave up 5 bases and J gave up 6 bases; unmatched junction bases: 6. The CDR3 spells CATSVDGQGNSPLHF. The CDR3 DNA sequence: TGTGCCACCAGCGTGGACGGACAGGGTAATTCACCCCTCCACTTT.

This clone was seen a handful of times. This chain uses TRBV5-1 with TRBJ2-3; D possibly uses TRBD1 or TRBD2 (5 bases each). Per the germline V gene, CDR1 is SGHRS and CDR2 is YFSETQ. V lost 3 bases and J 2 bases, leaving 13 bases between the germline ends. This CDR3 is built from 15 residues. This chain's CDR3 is CASSWAGTFTDTQYF. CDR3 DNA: TGCGCCAGCAGCTGGGCCGGGACCTTCACAGATACGCAGTATTTT.

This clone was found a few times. CDR3 sequence (DNA): TGTGCCAGCAGACCTCAGACAGGCGACCGATCCTATGGCTACACCTTC. Protein: CASRPQTGDRSYGYTF. This chain connects TRBV28 to TRBJ1-2; the D gene is possibly TRBD1 (6 bases). This CDR3 comprises 16 residues. V lost 6 bases and J 4 bases, leaving 21 bases between the germline ends. In germline, CDR1 is MDHEN, CDR2 SYDVKM.

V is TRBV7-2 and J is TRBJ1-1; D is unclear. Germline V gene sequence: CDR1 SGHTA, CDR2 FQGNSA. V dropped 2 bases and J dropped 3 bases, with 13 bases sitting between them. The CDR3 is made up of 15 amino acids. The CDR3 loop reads CASSLSGLGYTEAFF. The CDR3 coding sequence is TGTGCCAGCAGCTTAAGCGGGTTGGGATACACTGAAGCTTTCTTT.

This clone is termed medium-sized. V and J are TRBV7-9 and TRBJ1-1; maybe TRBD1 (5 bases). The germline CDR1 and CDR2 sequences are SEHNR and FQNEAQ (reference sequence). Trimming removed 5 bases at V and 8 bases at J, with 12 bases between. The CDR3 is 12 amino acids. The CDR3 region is CASSLGTEEAFF. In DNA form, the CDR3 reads TGTGCCAGCAGCCTCGGGACGGAAGAAGCTTTCTTT. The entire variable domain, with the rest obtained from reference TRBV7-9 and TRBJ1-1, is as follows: DTGVSQNPRHKITKRGQNVTFRCDPISEHNRLYWYRQTLGQGPEFLTYFQNEAQLEKSRLLSDRFSAERPKGSFSTLEIQRTEQGDSAMYLCASSLGTEEAFFGQGTRLTVV.

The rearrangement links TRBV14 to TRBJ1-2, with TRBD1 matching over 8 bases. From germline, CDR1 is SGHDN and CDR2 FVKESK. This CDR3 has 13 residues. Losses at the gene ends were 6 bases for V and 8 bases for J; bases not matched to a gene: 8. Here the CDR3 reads CASSQGAIRGYTF. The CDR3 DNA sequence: TGTGCCAGCAGTCAGGGGGCAATACGAGGCTACACCTTC.

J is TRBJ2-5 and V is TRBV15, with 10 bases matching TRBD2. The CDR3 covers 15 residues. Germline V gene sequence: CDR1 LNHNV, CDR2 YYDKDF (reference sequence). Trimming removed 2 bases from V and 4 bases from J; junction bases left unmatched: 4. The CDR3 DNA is TGTGCCACCAGCAGAACTCGGACTAGCGGAGAGACCCAGTACTTC. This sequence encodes CATSRTRTSGETQYF.

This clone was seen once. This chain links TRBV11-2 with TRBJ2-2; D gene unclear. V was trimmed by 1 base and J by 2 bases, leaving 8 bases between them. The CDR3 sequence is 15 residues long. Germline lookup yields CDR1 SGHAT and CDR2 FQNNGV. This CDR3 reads CASSLGGYNTGELFF. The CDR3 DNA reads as TGTGCCAGCAGCTTAGGCGGATATAACACCGGGGAGCTGTTTTTT.

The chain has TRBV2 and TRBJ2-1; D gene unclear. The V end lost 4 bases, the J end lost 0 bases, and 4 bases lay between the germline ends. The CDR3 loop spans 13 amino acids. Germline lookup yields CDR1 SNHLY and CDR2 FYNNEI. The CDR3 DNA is TGTGCCAGCAGTGCCAGCTCCTACAATGAGCAGTTCTTC. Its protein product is CASSASSYNEQFF.

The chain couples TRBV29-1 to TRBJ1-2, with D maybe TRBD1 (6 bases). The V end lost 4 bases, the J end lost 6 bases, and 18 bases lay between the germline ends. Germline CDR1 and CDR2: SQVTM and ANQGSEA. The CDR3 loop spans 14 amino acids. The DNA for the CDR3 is TGCAGCGTTGTTCAGGGGATGACTAGAGATGGCTACACCTTC. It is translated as CSVVQGMTRDGYTF.

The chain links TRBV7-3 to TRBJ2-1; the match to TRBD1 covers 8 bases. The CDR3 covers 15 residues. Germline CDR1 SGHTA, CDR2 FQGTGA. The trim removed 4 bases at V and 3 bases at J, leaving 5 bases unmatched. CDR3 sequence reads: CASSSDRGGYNEQFF. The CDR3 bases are TGTGCCAGCAGCTCAGACAGGGGTGGCTACAATGAGCAGTTCTTC.

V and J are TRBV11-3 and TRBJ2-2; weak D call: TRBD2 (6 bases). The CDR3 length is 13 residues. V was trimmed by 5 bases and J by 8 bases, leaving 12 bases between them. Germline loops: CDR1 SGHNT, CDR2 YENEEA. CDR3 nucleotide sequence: TGTGCCAGCAGCGTAGCAGGGACTGGGGAGCTGTTTTTT. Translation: CASSVAGTGELFF.

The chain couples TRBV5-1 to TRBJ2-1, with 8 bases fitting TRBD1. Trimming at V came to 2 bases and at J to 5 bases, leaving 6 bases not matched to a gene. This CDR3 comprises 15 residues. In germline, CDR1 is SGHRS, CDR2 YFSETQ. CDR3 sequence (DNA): TGCGCCAGCAGCTTAGCGGACAGGGCCCACAATGAGCAGTTCTTC. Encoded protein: CASSLADRAHNEQFF.

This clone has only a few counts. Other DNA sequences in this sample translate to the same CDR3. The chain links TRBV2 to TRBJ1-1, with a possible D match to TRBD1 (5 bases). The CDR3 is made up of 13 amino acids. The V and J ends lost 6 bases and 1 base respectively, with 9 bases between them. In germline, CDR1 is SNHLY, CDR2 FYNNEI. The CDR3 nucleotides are TGTGCCAGCAGGACAGACCCGAACACTGAAGCTTTCTTT. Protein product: CASRTDPNTEAFF. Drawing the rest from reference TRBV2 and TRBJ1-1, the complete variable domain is EPEVTQTPSHQVTQMGQEVILRCVPISNHLYFYWYRQILGQKVEFLVSFYNNEISEKSEIFDDQFSVERPDGSNFTLKIRSTKLEDSAMYFCASRTDPNTEAFFGQGTRLTVV.

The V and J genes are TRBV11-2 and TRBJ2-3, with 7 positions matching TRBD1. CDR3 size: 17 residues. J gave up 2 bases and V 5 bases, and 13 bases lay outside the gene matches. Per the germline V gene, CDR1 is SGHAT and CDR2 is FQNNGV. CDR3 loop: CASSQGQQILNTDTQYF. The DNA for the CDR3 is TGTGCCAGCAGCCAGGGACAGCAAATATTAAACACAGATACGCAGTATTTT.

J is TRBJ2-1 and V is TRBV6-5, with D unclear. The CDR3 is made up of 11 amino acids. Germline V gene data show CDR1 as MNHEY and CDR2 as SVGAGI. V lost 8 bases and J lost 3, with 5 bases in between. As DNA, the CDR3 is TGTGCCAGCGCCATCTACAATGAGCAGTTCTTC. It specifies CASAIYNEQFF.

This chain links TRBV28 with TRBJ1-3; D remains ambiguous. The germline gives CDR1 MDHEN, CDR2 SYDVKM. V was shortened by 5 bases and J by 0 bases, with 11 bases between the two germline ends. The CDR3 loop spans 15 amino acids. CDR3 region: CASSDFMSSGNTIYF. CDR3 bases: TGTGCCAGCAGTGACTTCATGAGCTCTGGAAACACCATATATTTT. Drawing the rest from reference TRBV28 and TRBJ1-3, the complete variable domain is DVKVTQSSRYLVKRTGEKVFLECVQDMDHENMFWYRQDPGLGLRLIYFSYDVKMKEKGDIPEGYSVSREKKERFSLILESASTNQTSMYLCASSDFMSSGNTIYFGEGSWLTVV.

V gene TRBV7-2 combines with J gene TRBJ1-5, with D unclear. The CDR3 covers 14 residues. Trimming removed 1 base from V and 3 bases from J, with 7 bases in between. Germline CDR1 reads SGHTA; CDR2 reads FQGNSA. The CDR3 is CASSLGADNQPQHF. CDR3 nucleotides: TGTGCCAGCAGCTTAGGGGCAGACAATCAGCCCCAGCATTTT.

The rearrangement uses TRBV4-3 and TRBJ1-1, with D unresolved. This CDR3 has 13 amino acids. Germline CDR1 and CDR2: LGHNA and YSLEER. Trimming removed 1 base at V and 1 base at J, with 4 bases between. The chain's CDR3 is CASSQVKNTEAFF. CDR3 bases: TGCGCCAGCAGCCAAGTCAAGAACACTGAAGCTTTCTTT.

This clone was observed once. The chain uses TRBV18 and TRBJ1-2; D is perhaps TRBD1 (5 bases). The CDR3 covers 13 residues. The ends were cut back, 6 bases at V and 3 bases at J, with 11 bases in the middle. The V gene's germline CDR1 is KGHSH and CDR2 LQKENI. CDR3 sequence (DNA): TGTGCCAGCTCGGGTGGGACGGACTATGGCTACACCTTC. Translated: CASSGGTDYGYTF. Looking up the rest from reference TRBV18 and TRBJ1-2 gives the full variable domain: NAGVMQNPRHLVRRRGQEARLRCSPMKGHSHVYWYRQLPEEGLKFMVYLQKENIIDESGMPKERFSAEFPKEGPSILRIQQVVRGDSAAYFCASSGGTDYGYTFGSGTRLTVV.

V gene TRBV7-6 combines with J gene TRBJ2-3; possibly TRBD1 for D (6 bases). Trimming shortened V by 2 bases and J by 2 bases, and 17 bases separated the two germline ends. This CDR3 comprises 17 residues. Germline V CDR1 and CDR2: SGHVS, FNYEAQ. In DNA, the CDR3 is TGTGCCAGCAGCTTATTACCGTCGGACAGAACCACAGATACGCAGTATTTT. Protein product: CASSLLPSDRTTDTQYF.

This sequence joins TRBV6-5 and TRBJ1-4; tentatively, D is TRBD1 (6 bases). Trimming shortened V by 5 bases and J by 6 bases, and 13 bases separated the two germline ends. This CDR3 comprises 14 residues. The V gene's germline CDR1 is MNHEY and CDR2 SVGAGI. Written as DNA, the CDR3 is TGTGCCAGCAGTCCCGCAGGGGCGGATGAAAAACTGTTTTTT. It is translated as CASSPAGADEKLFF.

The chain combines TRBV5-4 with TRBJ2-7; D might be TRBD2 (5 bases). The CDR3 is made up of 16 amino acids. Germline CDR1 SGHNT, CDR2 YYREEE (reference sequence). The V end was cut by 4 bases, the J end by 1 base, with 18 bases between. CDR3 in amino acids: CASSPDGISLSYEQYF. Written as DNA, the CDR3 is TGTGCCAGCAGCCCTGACGGGATCTCCCTTTCCTACGAGCAGTACTTC.

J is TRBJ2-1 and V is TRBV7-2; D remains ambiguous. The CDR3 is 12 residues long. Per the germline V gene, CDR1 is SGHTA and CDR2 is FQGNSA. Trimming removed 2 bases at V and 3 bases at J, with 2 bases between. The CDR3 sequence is CASSLSYNEQFF. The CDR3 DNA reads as TGTGCCAGCAGCTTAAGCTACAATGAGCAGTTCTTC.